This entry describes one T cell receptor (beta chain). Its antigen is unknown. This sample was included in a study of radiotherapy plus CTLA-4 blockade in lung cancer. Study context: Objective responses occurred in about a sixth of patients; about 34% had disease control. Whole-study findings and limits: Increased serum interferon-beta after radiation also reportedly predicted response strongly. After radiotherapy and ipilimumab, tumor-derived clones expanded in peripheral blood.

Assay: immunoSEQ multiplex PCR; the TCRdb copy retains only in-frame clones and omits some. Of some 46,000 clones listed, roughly four fifths were seen once; the top ten hold approximately 3.4%. CTLA-4 blockade using ipilimumab, together with focal radiation, was received by patients with chemo-refractory metastatic non-small-cell lung cancer. Sequences were derived from peripheral blood, sampled from a patient treated with radiotherapy plus ipilimumab. This sequence was found in a human donor with non-small cell lung cancer who had stable disease on radiotherapy plus ipilimumab.

In DNA form, the CDR3 reads TGTGCCGCCCTCCGGGAGGGCCCCCCCTACGAGCAGTACTTC. Its translation: CAALREGPPYEQYF. The chain links TRBV19 to TRBJ2-7, with 8 positions matching TRBD2. J gave up 2 bases and V 11 bases, and 11 bases lay outside the gene matches. This CDR3 is 14 amino acids long. Germline V CDR1 and CDR2: LNHDA, SQIVND (reference sequence).